A selection of T cell receptor beta chains follows, all from one sample in a study of blood T cell repertoires in COVID-19. Clones were read by immunoSEQ multiplex PCR, and TCRdb kept only the in-frame ones, dropping some. The table shows fewer than 200,000 clones, with around 85% occurring only once. Material: peripheral blood. The origin of the receptors is a man aged 55 to 70 who had recovered from COVID-19. The conserved cysteine and the conserved F or W are not part of the CDR3 here. A D gene is named only where the DNA matches it firmly.

>TRBV12-5|14|TRBJ1-3|-
ASGTTKTGGGNTIY
>TRBV7-3|13|TRBJ2-3|TRBD2
ASSLRAGETDTQY
>TRBV7-9|13|TRBJ2-1|-
ASSPGVRGSGEQF
>TRBV7-9|12|TRBJ1-2|-
ASSFGGERSGYT
>TRBV3-1/TRBV3-2|12|TRBJ2-5|TRBD1
ASKWDRGAETQY
>TRBV5-1|11|TRBJ1-2|-
ASSLRTQDGYT
>TRBV30|10|TRBJ1-2|-
LGQASNYGYT
>TRBV6-1|11|TRBJ1-2|-
ASSLDGNYGYT
>TRBV19|12|TRBJ1-5|-
ASTLRGSGQPQH
>TRBV6-4|11|TRBJ1-2|-
ASSEEGSYGYT
>TRBV11-2|12|TRBJ1-1|-
ASRWGYMNTEAF
>TRBV7-3|11|TRBJ1-1|-
ASSLQGNTEAF
>TRBV4-2|12|TRBJ2-1|TRBD2
ASSQVAGDHEQF
>TRBV5-4|13|TRBJ2-5|TRBD2
ASSPSGGVLETQY
>TRBV19|16|TRBJ2-3|TRBD2
ASSHLAGGTSGTDTQY
>TRBV7-2|13|TRBJ2-5|TRBD1
ASSPGRGPSFDQY
>TRBV3-1/TRBV3-2|11|TRBJ1-2|-
ASSQDTPYGYT
>TRBV2|11|TRBJ1-2|-
ASSDREGYGYT
>TRBV5-5|13|TRBJ2-1|TRBD1
ASVTDRFTYNEQF
>TRBV2|13|TRBJ1-5|-
ASTTRGTRNQPQH
>TRBV5-4|10|TRBJ2-1|TRBD2
ASSLERGRQF
>TRBV13|13|TRBJ1-6|TRBD1
ASSLTGGPNSPLH
>TRBV5-8|12|TRBJ2-1|TRBD1
ASSGDRVSDEQF
>TRBV4-3|13|TRBJ1-2|TRBD1
ASSQDSGTEPVCT
>TRBV7-9|13|TRBJ2-7|-
ASSLYPTEDYEQY
>TRBV13|13|TRBJ2-1|-
ASSPGGPGYNEQF
>TRBV7-2|14|TRBJ1-2|-
ASSLGWQGNSNGYT
>TRBV12-3/TRBV12-4|11|TRBJ1-2|-
ASSTSRRYGYT
>TRBV30|11|TRBJ1-5|-
AWSVGEYQPQH
>TRBV28|13|TRBJ2-1|TRBD2
ASILAGGQDNEQF
>TRBV5-4|15|TRBJ1-1|TRBD1
ASSLGSTGARYTEAF
>TRBV5-3|14|TRBJ1-5|TRBD1
ARSWGQGGSNQPQH